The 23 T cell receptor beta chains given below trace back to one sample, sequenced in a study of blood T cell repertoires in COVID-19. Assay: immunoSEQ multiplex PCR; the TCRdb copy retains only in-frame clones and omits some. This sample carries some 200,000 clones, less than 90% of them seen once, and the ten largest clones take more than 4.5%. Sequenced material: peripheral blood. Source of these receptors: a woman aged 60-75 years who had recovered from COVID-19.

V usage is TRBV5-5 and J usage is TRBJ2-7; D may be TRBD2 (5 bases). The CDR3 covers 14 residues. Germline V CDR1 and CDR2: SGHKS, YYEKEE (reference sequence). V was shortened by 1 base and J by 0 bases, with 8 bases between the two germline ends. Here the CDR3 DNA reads TGTGCCAGCAGCTTGCCGGGGTCCTCCTACGAGCAGTACTTC. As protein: CASSLPGSSYEQYF. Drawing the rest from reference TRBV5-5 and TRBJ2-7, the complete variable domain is DAGVTQSPTHLIKTRGQQVTLRCSPISGHKSVSWYQQVLGQGPQFIFQYYEKEERGRGNFPDRFSARQFPNYSSELNVNALLLGDSALYLCASSLPGSSYEQYFGPGTRLTVT.

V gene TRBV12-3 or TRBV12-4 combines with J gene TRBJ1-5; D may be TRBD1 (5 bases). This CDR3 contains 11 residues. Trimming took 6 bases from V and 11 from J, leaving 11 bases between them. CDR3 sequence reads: CASSSGGAQHF. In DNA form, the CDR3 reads TGTGCCAGCAGCTCCGGGGGGGCCCAGCATTTT.

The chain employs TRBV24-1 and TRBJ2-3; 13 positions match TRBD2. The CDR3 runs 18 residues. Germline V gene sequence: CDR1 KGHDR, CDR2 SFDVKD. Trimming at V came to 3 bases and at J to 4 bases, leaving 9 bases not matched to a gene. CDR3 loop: CATSDTSGGATAPDTQYF. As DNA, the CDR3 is TGTGCCACCAGTGATACTAGCGGGGGGGCGACGGCCCCAGATACGCAGTATTTT.

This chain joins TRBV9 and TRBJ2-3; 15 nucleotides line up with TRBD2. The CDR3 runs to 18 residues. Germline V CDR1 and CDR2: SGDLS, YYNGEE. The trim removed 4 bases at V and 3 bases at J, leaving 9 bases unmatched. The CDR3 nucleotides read TGTGCCAGCAGCCTACAAGGACTAGCGGGGGGGCCAACAGATACGCAGTATTTT. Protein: CASSLQGLAGGPTDTQYF.

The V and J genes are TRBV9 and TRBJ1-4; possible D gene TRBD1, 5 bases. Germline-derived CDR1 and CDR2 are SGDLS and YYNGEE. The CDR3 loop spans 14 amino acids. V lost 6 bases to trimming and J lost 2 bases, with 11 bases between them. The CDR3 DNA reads TGTGCCAGCACGCCAGGGAAGACTAATGAAAAACTGTTTTTT. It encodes CASTPGKTNEKLFF.

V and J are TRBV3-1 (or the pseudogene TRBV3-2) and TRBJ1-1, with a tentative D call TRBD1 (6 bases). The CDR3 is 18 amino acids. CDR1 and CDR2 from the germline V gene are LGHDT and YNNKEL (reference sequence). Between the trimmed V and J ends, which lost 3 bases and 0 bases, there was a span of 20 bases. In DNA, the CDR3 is TGTGCCAGCAGCCATCCCCCGGGGCGCAGGGGAATGAACACTGAAGCTTTCTTT. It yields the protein CASSHPPGRRGMNTEAFF.

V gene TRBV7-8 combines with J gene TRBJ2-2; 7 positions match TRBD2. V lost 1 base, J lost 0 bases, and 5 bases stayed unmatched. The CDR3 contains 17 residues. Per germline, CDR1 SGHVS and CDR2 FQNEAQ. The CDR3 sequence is CASSLEGLAANTGELFF. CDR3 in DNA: TGTGCCAGCAGCTTAGAGGGTCTAGCGGCGAACACCGGGGAGCTGTTTTTT.

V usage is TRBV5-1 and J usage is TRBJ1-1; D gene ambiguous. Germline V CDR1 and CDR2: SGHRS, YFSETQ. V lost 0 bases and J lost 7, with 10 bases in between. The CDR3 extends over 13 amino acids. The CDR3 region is CASSLAPEDEAFF. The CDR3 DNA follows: TGCGCCAGCAGCTTGGCGCCGGAGGATGAAGCTTTCTTT. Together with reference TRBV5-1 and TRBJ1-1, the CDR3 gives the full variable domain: KAGVTQTPRYLIKTRGQQVTLSCSPISGHRSVSWYQQTPGQGLQFLFEYFSETQRNKGNFPGRFSGRQFSNSRSEMNVSTLELGDSALYLCASSLAPEDEAFFGQGTRLTVV.

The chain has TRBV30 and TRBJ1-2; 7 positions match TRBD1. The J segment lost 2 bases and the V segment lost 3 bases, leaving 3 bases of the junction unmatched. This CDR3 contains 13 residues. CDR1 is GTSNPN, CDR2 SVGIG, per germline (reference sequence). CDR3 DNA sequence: TGTGCCTGGAGGACAGGGCCCAACTATGGCTACACCTTC. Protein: CAWRTGPNYGYTF. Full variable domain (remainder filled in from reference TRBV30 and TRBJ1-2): SQTIHQWPATLVQPVGSPLSLECTVEGTSNPNLYWYRQAAGRGLQLLFYSVGIGQISSEVPQNLSASRPQDRQFILSSKKLLLSDSGFYLCAWRTGPNYGYTFGSGTRLTVV.

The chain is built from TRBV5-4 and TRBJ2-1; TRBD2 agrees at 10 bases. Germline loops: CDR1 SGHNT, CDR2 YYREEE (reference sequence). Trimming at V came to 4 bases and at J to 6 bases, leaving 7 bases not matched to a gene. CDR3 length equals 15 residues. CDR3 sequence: CASSELAGVLNEQFF. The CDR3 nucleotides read TGTGCCAGCAGCGAGCTAGCGGGGGTCCTCAATGAGCAGTTCTTC.

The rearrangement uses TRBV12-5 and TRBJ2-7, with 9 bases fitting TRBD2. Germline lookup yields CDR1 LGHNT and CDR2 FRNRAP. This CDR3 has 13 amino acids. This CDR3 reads CATSLAGSYEQYF. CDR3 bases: TGTGCCACATCCCTAGCGGGGTCCTACGAGCAGTACTTC. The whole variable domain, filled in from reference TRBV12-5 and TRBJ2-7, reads DARVTQTPRHKVTEMGQEVTMRCQPILGHNTVFWYRQTMMQGLELLAYFRNRAPLDDSGMPKDRFSAEMPDATLATLKIQPSEPRDSAVYFCATSLAGSYEQYFGPGTRLTVT.

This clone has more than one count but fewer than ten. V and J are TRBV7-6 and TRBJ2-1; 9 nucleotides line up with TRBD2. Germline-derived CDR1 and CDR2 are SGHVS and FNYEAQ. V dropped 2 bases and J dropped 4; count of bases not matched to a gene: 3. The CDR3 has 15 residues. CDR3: CASSLLAGVYNEQFF. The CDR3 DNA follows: TGTGCCAGCAGCTTATTAGCGGGGGTATACAATGAGCAGTTCTTC.

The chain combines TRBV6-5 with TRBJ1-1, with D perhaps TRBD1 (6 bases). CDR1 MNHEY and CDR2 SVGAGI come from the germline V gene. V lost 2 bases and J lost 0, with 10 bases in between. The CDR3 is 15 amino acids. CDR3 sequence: CASSYDTGMNTEAFF. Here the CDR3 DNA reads TGTGCCAGCAGTTACGACACAGGGATGAACACTGAAGCTTTCTTT.

CDR3 DNA sequence: TGTGCCAGCAGCCCCGGGACTACTAATGAAAAACTGTTTTTT. As protein: CASSPGTTNEKLFF. The chain combines TRBV7-9 with TRBJ1-4, with a tentative D call TRBD1 (5 bases). Germline CDR1 and CDR2: SEHNR and FQNEAQ (reference sequence). The CDR3 loop spans 14 amino acids. Trimming took 5 bases from V and 2 from J, leaving 9 bases between them.

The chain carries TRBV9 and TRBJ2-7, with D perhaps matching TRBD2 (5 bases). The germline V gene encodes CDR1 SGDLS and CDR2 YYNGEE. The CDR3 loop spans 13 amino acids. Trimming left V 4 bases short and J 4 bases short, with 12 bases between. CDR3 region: CASSPRTSYEQYF. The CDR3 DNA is TGTGCCAGCAGCCCCCGGACTTCTTACGAGCAGTACTTC. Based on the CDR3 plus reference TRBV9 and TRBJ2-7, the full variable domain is DSGVTQTPKHLITATGQRVTLRCSPRSGDLSVYWYQQSLDQGLQFLIQYYNGEERAKGNILERFSAQQFPDLHSELNLSSLELGDSALYFCASSPRTSYEQYFGPGTRLTVT.

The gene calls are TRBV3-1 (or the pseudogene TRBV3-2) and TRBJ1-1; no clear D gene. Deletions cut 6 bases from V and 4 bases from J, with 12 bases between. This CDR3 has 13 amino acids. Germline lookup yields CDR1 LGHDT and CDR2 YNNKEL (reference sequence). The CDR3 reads CASRGNSITEAFF. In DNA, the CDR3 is TGTGCCAGCAGGGGCAATTCAATCACTGAAGCTTTCTTT.

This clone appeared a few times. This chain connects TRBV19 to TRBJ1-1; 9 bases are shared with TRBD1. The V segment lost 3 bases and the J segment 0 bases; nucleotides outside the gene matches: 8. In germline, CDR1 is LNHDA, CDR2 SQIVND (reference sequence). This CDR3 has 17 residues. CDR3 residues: CASSISYGTGMNTEAFF. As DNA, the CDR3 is TGTGCCAGTAGTATCTCTTACGGGACAGGGATGAACACTGAAGCTTTCTTT.

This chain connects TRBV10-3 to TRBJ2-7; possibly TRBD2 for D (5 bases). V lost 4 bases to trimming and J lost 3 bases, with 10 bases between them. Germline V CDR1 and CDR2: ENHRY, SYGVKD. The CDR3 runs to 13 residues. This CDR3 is CAISATGNYEQYF. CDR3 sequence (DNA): TGTGCCATCAGTGCCACGGGAAACTACGAGCAGTACTTC.

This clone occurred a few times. This chain's CDR3 is CASSSPDGRVGKLFF. CDR3 DNA sequence: TGTGCCAGCAGTTCGCCTGACGGGAGGGTTGGGAAACTGTTTTTT. The rearrangement links TRBV28 to TRBJ1-4; no clear D gene. V lost 4 bases to trimming and J lost 11 bases, with 20 bases between them. The CDR3 length is 15 residues. Germline CDR1 reads MDHEN; CDR2 reads SYDVKM. Based on the CDR3 plus reference TRBV28 and TRBJ1-4, the full variable domain is DVKVTQSSRYLVKRTGEKVFLECVQDMDHENMFWYRQDPGLGLRLIYFSYDVKMKEKGDIPEGYSVSREKKERFSLILESASTNQTSMYLCASSSPDGRVGKLFFGSGTQLSVL.

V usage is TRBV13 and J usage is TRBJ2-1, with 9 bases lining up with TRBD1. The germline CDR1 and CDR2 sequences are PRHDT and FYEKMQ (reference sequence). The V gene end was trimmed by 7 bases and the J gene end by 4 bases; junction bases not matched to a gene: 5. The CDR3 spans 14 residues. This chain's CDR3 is CASTLGQGYNEQFF. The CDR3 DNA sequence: TGTGCCAGCACGCTCGGACAGGGGTACAATGAGCAGTTCTTC.

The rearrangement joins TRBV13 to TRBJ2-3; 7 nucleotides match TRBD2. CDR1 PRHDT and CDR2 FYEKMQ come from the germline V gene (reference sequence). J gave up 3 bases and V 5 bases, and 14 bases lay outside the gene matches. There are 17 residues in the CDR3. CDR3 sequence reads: CASSPAWGGRGTDTQYF. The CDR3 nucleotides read TGTGCCAGCAGCCCGGCATGGGGGGGTAGGGGTACAGATACGCAGTATTTT.

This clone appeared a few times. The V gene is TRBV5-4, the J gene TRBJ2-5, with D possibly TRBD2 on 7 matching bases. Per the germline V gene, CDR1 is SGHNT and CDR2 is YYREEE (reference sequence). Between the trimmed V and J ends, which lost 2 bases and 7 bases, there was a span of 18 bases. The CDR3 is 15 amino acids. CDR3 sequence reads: CASSFGGGRTVTQYF. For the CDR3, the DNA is TGTGCCAGCAGCTTTGGGGGGGGGCGAACCGTGACCCAGTACTTC. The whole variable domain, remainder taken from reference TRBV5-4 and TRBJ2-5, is ETGVTQSPTHLIKTRGQQVTLRCSSQSGHNTVSWYQQALGQGPQFIFQYYREEENGRGNFPPRFSGLQFPNYSSELNVNALELDDSALYLCASSFGGGRTVTQYFGPGTRLLVL.

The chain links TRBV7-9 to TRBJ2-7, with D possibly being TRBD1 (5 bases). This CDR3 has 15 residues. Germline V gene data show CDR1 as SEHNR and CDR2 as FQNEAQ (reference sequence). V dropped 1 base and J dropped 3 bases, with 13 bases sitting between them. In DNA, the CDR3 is TGTGCCAGCAGCTTAGTCGTGACAGACAACTACGAGCAGTACTTC. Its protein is CASSLVVTDNYEQYF.